The 5 T cell receptor beta chains given below trace back to one sample, sequenced in a study of CD8+ T cells in alopecia areata. Sequencing templates came from extracted RNA that was reverse transcribed into cDNA. TCRdb's table, derived via immunoSEQ multiplex PCR, lists solely in-frame clones and lacks some. Altogether 25,000 to 35,000 clones are present, about three fifths being singletons, with the ten largest covering about a sixth. The sample taken for sequencing was NKG2D-high CD8+ T cells sorted from blood. The receptor source for this set is a human donor with alopecia areata.

The rearrangement joins TRBV5-1 to TRBJ2-2; D possibly corresponds to TRBD2 (6 bases). This CDR3 spans 14 amino acids. In germline, CDR1 is SGHRS, CDR2 YFSETQ. V was shortened by 4 bases and J by 3 bases, with 10 bases between the two germline ends. CDR3 in DNA: TGCGCCAGCAGCATCACTAGCCACACCGGGGAGCTGTTTTTT. Translation gives CASSITSHTGELFF.

The chain couples TRBV7-9 to TRBJ2-1; perhaps TRBD2 as D (5 bases). Germline CDR1 and CDR2: SEHNR and FQNEAQ (reference sequence). V dropped 7 bases and J dropped 9 bases, with 22 bases sitting between them. CDR3 length: 15 amino acids. CDR3 nucleotides: TGTGCCAGCACCCCCCCTGGGCTAGCAGGTATTGAGCAGTTCTTC. Protein product: CASTPPGLAGIEQFF.

The chain combines TRBV4-2 with TRBJ2-5; 7 bases are a match to TRBD1. With 0 bases clipped from V and 5 bases from J, the junction kept 3 bases outside the gene matches. Germline loops: CDR1 LGHNA, CDR2 YNFKEQ. The CDR3 has 14 amino acids. CDR3 sequence (DNA): TGTGCCAGCAGCCAAGAAACAGGGGTCGAGACCCAGTACTTC. This gives the protein CASSQETGVETQYF.

The rearrangement links TRBV28 to TRBJ1-1; possibly TRBD1 for D (6 bases). CDR1 MDHEN and CDR2 SYDVKM come from the germline V gene. The germline V and J ends were trimmed by 4 bases and 8 bases, with 20 bases remaining between them. This CDR3 is built from 15 residues. CDR3 nucleotides: TGTGCCAGCAGTTCCCCGTCGGGGGCCACTAGGGAAGCTTTCTTT. Translated, it gives CASSSPSGATREAFF.

This clone has only one observation. The gene calls are TRBV7-9 and TRBJ1-5; D gene unclear. CDR3 length equals 14 residues. The V gene's germline CDR1 is SEHNR and CDR2 FQNEAQ (reference sequence). Trimming removed 1 base at V and 1 base at J, with 5 bases between. CDR3 coding DNA: TGTGCCAGCAGCTTAGAAGGGAGCAATCAGCCCCAGCATTTT. Translating it yields CASSLEGSNQPQHF.